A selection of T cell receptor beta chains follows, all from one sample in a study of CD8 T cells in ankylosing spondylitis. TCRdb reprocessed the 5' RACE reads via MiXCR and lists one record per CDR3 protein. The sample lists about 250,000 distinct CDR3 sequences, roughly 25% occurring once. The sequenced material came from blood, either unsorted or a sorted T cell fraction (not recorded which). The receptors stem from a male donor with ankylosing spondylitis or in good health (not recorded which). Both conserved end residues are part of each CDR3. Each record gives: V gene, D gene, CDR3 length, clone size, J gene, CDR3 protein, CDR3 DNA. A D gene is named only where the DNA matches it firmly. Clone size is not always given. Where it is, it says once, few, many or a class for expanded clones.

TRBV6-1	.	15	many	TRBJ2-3	CASSRGLLSTDTQYF	TGTGCCAGCAGTCGCGGACTTCTAAGCACAGATACGCAGTATTTT
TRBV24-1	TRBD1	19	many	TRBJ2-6	CATSGITTGGVSGANVLTF	TGTGCCACCAGTGGTATCACGACAGGGGGCGTCTCTGGGGCCAACGTCCTGACTTTC
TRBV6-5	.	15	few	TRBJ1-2	CASSYFGGRRDGYTF	TGTGCCAGCAGTTACTTTGGGGGGCGTAGAGATGGCTACACCTTC
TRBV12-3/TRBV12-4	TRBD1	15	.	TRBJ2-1	CASSPGWDRGNEQFF	TGTGCCAGCAGTCCAGGATGGGACAGGGGCAATGAGCAGTTCTTC
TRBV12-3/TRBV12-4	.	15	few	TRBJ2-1	CASSPTGHSYNEQFF	TGTGCCAGCAGTCCAACGGGACACTCCTACAATGAGCAGTTCTTC
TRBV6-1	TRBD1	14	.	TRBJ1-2	CASTPGGLGYGYTF	TGTGCCAGCACCCCAGGGGGTTTGGGCTATGGCTACACCTTC
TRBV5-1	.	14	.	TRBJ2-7	CASSLVMGKNEQYF	TGCGCCAGCAGCCTCGTGATGGGAAAGAACGAGCAGTACTTC
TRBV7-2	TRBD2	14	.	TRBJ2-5	CASSLKGGSWTQYF	TGTGCCAGCAGCCTGAAGGGAGGGTCGTGGACCCAGTACTTC
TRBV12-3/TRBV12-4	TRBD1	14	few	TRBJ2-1	CARAGTGGSNEQFF	TGTGCCAGGGCCGGGACAGGGGGTAGCAATGAGCAGTTCTTC
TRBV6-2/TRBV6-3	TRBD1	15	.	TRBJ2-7	CASSYRTGGSYEQYF	TGTGCCAGCAGTTATCGGACAGGGGGCTCCTACGAGCAGTACTTC
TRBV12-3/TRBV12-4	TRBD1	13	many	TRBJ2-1	CASSFATGAGQFF	TGTGCCAGCAGTTTTGCCACAGGGGCGGGGCAGTTCTTC
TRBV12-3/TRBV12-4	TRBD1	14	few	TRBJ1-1	CASKRGQGNTEAFF	TGTGCCAGCAAACGGGGACAGGGGAACACTGAAGCTTTCTTT
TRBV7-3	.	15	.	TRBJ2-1	CASSSKGVTYNEQFF	TGTGCCAGCAGCTCCAAGGGGGTCACCTACAATGAGCAGTTCTTC
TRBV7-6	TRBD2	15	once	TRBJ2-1	CASSLIQRGDNEQFF	TGTGCCAGCAGCTTAATCCAGCGGGGGGACAATGAGCAGTTCTTC
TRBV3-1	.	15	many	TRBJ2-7	CASSQAGGPRHEQYF	TGTGCCAGCAGCCAAGCTGGAGGCCCGCGGCACGAGCAGTACTTC
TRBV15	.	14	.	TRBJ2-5	CATSRDRGLETQYF	TGTGCCACCAGCAGAGATCGAGGCTTGGAGACCCAGTACTTC
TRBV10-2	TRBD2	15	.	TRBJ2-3	CASSGTSGDPDTQYF	TGCGCCAGCAGTGGGACTAGCGGGGATCCAGATACGCAGTATTTT
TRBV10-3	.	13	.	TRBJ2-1	CATGGDSDIEQFF	TGTGCCACCGGGGGGGACAGCGACATTGAGCAGTTCTTC
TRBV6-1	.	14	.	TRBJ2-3	CASTTRHGTDTQYF	TGTGCCAGCACCACGCGCCACGGCACAGATACGCAGTATTTT
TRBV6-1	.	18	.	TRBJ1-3	CASSREGGQQISGNTIYF	TGTGCCAGCAGCCGGGAGGGTGGTCAGCAGATATCGGGAAACACCATATATTTT
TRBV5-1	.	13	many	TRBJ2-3	CASSVPGEDTQYF	TGCGCCAGCAGCGTCCCAGGGGAAGATACGCAGTATTTT
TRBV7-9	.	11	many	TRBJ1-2	CASSFDYGYTF	TGTGCCAGCAGCTTCGACTATGGCTACACCTTC
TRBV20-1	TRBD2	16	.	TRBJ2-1	CSAPTSGGARYNEQFF	TGCAGTGCCCCAACTAGCGGGGGGGCCCGATACAATGAGCAGTTCTTC
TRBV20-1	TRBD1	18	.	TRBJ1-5	CSVLRGRGRRADNQPQHF	TGCAGTGTGCTCCGGGGCAGGGGGCGCAGGGCTGACAATCAGCCCCAGCATTTT